These 3 T cell receptor beta chains were all obtained from the same sample, sequenced in a study of cytomegalovirus exposure and HLA in healthy donors. PCR primers comprised 60 Vbeta and 13 Jbeta primers. Libraries were prepared by immunoSEQ multiplex PCR; TCRdb keeps only in-frame clonotypes and omits some of them. The sample records about 200,000 clones, 70% to 80% being singletons. Sequencing was carried out using PBMCs. These receptors were obtained from a man aged 35 to 55 in good health and CMV-seronegative.

The genes are TRBV15 and TRBJ1-2; maybe TRBD1 (6 bases). The V end was cut by 8 bases, the J end by 5 bases, with 21 bases between. CDR3 size: 15 residues. Germline assignment: CDR1 LNHNV and CDR2 YYDKDF (reference sequence). CDR3 sequence (DNA): TGTGCCACCCAAGACCCCCGACGGGGGGCTTATGGCTACACCTTC. Amino acid sequence: CATQDPRRGAYGYTF.

The sample holds one count of this clone. This chain uses TRBV29-1 with TRBJ2-3; 8 positions match TRBD2. The CDR3 is 14 residues long. CDR1 is SQVTM and CDR2 is ANQGSEA in the germline V gene. The V and J ends lost 2 bases and 3 bases, in that order; junction bases with no gene match: 4. The CDR3 here is CSVEPPGGTDTQYF. DNA of the CDR3: TGCAGCGTTGAACCCCCGGGGGGGACAGATACGCAGTATTTT.

This clone was recorded only once. The chain employs TRBV4-1 and TRBJ2-5; perhaps TRBD2 as D (7 bases). Germline CDR1 reads MGHRA; CDR2 reads YSYEKL. V was shortened by 4 bases and J by 0 bases, with 15 bases between the two germline ends. This CDR3 is built from 16 residues. CDR3 bases: TGCGCCAGCAGCCCCCCGGGCGGGGGCCACCAAGAGACCCAGTACTTC. Residues: CASSPPGGGHQETQYF.